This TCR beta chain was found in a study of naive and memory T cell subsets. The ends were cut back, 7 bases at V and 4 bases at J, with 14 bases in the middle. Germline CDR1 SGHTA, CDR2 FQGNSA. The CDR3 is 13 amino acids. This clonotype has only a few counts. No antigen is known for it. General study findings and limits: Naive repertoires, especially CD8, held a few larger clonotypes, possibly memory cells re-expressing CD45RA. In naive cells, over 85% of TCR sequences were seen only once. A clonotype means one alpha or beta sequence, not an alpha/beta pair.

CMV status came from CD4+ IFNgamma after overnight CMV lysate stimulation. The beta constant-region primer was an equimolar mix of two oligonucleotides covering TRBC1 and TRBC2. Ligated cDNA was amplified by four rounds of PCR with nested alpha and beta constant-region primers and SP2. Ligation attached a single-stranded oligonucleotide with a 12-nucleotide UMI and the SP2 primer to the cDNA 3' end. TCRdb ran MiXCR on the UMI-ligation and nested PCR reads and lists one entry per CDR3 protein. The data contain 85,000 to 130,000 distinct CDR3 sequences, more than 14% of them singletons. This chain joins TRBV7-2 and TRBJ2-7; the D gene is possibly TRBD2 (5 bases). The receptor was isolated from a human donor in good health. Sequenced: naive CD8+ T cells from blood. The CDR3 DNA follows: TGTGCCAGCACGAGGGAAGGCGGGTACGAGCAGTACTTC. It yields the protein CASTREGGYEQYF. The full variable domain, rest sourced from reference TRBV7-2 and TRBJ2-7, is GAGVSQSPSNKVTEKGKDVELRCDPISGHTALYWYRQSLGQGLEFLIYFQGNSAPDKSGLPSDRFSAERTGGSVSTLTIQRTQQEDSAVYLCASTREGGYEQYFGPGTRLTVT.